This TCR beta chain was recorded in a study of blood T cell repertoires in COVID-19. Only in-frame clones appear in the TCRdb table, and some are missing; sequencing was by immunoSEQ multiplex PCR. The table has approximately 300,000 clones, around 81% seen once; the top ten hold approximately 14%. The CDR3 totals 16 residues. Germline-derived CDR1 and CDR2 are SNHLY and FYNNEI. The V gene lost 4 bases and the J gene lost 2 bases, with 18 bases spanning the gap. Seattle-derived patients entered the study during active infection and were followed longitudinally. This chain joins TRBV2 and TRBJ2-7; tentative D call: TRBD2 (5 bases). The TCR sequence derives from a person aged 65-85 years with COVID-19, enrolled during active disease. The sequencing input was peripheral blood. CDR3 nucleotide sequence: TGTGCCAGCAGTGGAGGTCATCCAGCGGCGGCCTACGAGCAGTACTTC. This gives the protein CASSGGHPAAAYEQYF.